Below, 8 T cell receptor beta chains from the same sample are listed, as sequenced in a study of T-cell memory formation after mild COVID-19. TCRdb analysed the 5' RACE reads with MiXCR anew, one entry per CDR3 protein. The sample carries hundreds of thousands of distinct CDR3 sequences, 28% recorded once. The sample taken for sequencing was PBMCs or a T cell subset sorted from them (not recorded which). Receptors were obtained from an adult woman who had mild COVID-19 (a few samples of this study predate the infection). Cell type and time point are not known.

This clonotype was seen a handful of times. The chain combines TRBV12-3 or TRBV12-4 with TRBJ2-2, with a tentative D call TRBD2 (5 bases). Trimming removed 8 bases from V and 4 bases from J, with 17 bases in between. This CDR3 spans 15 amino acids. The CDR3 spells CASSFRVAGTGELFF. CDR3 sequence (DNA): TGTGCCAGCTCCTTTAGAGTTGCGGGCACCGGGGAGCTGTTTTTT.

The CDR3 region has the DNA TGCGCCAGCAGCTCACAGGAGCCCACAGATACGCAGTATTTT. Protein product: CASSSQEPTDTQYF. This chain links TRBV5-1 with TRBJ2-3; TRBD1 might be the D (5 bases). The CDR3 sequence is 14 residues long. Trimming removed 3 bases from V and 2 bases from J, with 10 bases in between. Germline values: CDR1 SGHRS, CDR2 YFSETQ.

The chain employs TRBV5-1 and TRBJ1-1; D is possibly TRBD1 (6 bases). Trimming stripped 6 bases from V and 2 bases from J, with 14 bases between. The CDR3 is 14 amino acids. Germline V gene lookup returns CDR1 SGHRS and CDR2 YFSETQ. In nucleotides, the CDR3 is TGCGCCAGCACAGAAAGGGGGATCAACACTGAAGCTTTCTTT. Protein sequence: CASTERGINTEAFF.

The chain recombines TRBV7-8 with TRBJ1-2; D perhaps matches TRBD1 (6 bases). Deletions cut 2 bases from V and 5 bases from J, with 15 bases between. This CDR3 is 15 amino acids long. Germline CDR1 and CDR2: SGHVS and FQNEAQ. CDR3 in DNA: TGTGCCAGCAGCTTATTGGGGAGGGACACTTATGGCTACACCTTC. It yields the protein CASSLLGRDTYGYTF.

The gene calls are TRBV5-1 and TRBJ2-7, with D perhaps being TRBD1 or TRBD2 (7 bases each). The germline V and J ends were trimmed by 3 bases and 3 bases, with 16 bases remaining between them. The CDR3 spans 15 residues. CDR1 is SGHRS and CDR2 is YFSETQ in the germline V gene. CDR3 sequence (DNA): TGCGCCAGCAGCTCGGGGGGAGGGGGCAACTACGAGCAGTACTTC. Amino acids: CASSSGGGGNYEQYF.

This clonotype has more than one count but fewer than ten. This chain links TRBV7-2 with TRBJ2-7; 9 nucleotides line up with TRBD2. Trimming took 6 bases from V and 0 from J; bases not matched to a gene: 6. CDR1 SGHTA and CDR2 FQGNSA come from the germline V gene. The CDR3 covers 15 residues. Written as DNA, the CDR3 is TGTGCCAGCAGTCCCAGCGGGGGGCTCTCCTACGAGCAGTACTTC. Its translation: CASSPSGGLSYEQYF. Full variable domain (rest looked up from reference TRBV7-2 and TRBJ2-7): GAGVSQSPSNKVTEKGKDVELRCDPISGHTALYWYRQSLGQGLEFLIYFQGNSAPDKSGLPSDRFSAERTGGSVSTLTIQRTQQEDSAVYLCASSPSGGLSYEQYFGPGTRLTVT.

The rearrangement joins TRBV12-3 or TRBV12-4 to TRBJ2-1; a weak D match, TRBD2 (6 bases). The CDR3 spans 13 residues. Trimming shortened V by 8 bases and J by 4 bases, and 12 bases separated the two germline ends. CDR3 sequence reads: CASAEGTYNEQFF. CDR3 in DNA: TGTGCCAGCGCAGAGGGGACTTACAATGAGCAGTTCTTC.

This rearrangement joins TRBV27 to TRBJ1-5; TRBD1 might be the D (5 bases). Trimming took off 8 bases at V and 4 bases at J, with 15 bases between the two ends. The germline V gene has CDR1 MNHEY and CDR2 SMNVEV (reference sequence). There are 14 residues in the CDR3. The CDR3 DNA reads TGTGCCAGCCGGGGGTTGGGGAGGAATCAGCCCCAGCATTTT. Amino acids: CASRGLGRNQPQHF.